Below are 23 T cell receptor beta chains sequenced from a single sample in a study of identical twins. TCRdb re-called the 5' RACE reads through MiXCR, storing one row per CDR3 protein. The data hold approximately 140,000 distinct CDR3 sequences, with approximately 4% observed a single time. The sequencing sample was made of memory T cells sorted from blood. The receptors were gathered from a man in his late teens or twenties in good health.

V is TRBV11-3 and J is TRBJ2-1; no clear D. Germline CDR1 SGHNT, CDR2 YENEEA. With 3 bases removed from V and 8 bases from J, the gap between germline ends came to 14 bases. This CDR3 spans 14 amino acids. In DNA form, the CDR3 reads TGTGCCAGCAGCTTGGGGTCCTCCGTGGATGAGCAGTTCTTC. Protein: CASSLGSSVDEQFF.

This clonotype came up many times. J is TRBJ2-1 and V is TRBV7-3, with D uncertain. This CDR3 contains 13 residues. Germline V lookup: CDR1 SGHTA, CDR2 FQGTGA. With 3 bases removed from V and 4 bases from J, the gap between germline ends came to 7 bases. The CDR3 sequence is CASSLETYNEQFF. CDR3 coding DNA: TGTGCCAGCAGCTTGGAGACATACAATGAGCAGTTCTTC.

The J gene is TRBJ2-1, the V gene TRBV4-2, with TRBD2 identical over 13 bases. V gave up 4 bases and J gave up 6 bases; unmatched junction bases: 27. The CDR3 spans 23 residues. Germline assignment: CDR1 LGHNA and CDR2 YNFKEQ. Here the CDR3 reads CASSPSIRGLAGVNRSRSNEQFF. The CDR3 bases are TGTGCCAGCAGCCCTTCCATACGCGGACTAGCGGGAGTAAACCGGAGCCGTAGCAATGAGCAGTTCTTC.

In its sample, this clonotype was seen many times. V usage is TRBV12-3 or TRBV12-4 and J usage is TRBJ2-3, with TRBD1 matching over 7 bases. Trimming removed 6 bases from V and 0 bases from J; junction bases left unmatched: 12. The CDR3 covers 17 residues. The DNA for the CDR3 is TGTGCCAGCAGCTCTATACGACAGGGCCTCAGCACAGATACGCAGTATTTT. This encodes CASSSIRQGLSTDTQYF.

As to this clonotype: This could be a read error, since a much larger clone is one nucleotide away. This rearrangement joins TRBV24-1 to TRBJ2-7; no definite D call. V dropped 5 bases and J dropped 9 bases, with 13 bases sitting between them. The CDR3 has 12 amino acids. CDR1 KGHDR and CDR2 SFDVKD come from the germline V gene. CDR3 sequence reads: CATSVGSNGQYF. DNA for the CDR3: TGTGCCACCAGTGTGGGGTCTAACGGGCAGTACTTC.

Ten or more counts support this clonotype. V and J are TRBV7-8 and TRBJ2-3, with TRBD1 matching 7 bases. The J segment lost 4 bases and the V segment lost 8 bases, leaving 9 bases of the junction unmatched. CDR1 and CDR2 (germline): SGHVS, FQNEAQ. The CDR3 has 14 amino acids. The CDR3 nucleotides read TGTGCCAGCTCTAAAGACAGGGCCGCAGATACGCAGTATTTT. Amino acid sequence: CASSKDRAADTQYF.

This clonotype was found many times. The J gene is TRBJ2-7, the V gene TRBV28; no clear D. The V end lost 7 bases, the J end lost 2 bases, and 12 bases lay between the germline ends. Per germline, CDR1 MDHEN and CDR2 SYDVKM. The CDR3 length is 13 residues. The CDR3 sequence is CASNTSPAYEQYF. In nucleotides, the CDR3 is TGTGCCAGCAACACGTCACCAGCCTACGAGCAGTACTTC.

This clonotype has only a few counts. The CDR3 loop is CATTGYTGELFF. The CDR3 region has the DNA TGTGCCACCACGGGGTACACCGGGGAGCTGTTTTTT. The rearrangement links TRBV24-1 to TRBJ2-2; a weak D match, TRBD2 (5 bases). CDR1 and CDR2 from the germline V gene are KGHDR and SFDVKD. CDR3 length: 12 residues. V lost 8 bases to trimming and J lost 3 bases, with 6 bases between them.

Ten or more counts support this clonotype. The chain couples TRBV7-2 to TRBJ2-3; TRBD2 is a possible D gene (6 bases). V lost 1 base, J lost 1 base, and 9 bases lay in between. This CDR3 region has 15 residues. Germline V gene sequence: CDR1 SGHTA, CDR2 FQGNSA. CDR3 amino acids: CASSLVASGTDTQYF. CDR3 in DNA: TGTGCCAGCAGCTTAGTGGCTAGCGGCACAGATACGCAGTATTTT.

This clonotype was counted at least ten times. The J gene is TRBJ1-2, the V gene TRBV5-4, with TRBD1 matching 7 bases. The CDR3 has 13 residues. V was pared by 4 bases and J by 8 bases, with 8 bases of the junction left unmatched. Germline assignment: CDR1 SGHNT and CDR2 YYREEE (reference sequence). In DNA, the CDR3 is TGTGCCAGCAGCCTGGACAGGCTATGGGGCTACACCTTC. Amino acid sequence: CASSLDRLWGYTF. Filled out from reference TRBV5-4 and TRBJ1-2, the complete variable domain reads ETGVTQSPTHLIKTRGQQVTLRCSSQSGHNTVSWYQQALGQGPQFIFQYYREEENGRGNFPPRFSGLQFPNYSSELNVNALELDDSALYLCASSLDRLWGYTFGSGTRLTVV.

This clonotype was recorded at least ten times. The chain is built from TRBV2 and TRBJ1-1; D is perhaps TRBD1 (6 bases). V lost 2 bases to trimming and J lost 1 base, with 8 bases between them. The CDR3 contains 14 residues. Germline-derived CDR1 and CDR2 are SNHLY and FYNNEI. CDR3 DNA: TGTGCCAGCAGTGAACAGGGGTGGAACACTGAAGCTTTCTTT. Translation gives CASSEQGWNTEAFF.

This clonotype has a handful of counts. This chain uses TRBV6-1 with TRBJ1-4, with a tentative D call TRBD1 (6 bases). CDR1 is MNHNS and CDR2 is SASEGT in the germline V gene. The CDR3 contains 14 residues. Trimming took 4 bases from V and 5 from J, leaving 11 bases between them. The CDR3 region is CASSVTGPNEKLFF. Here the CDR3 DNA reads TGTGCCAGCAGTGTCACAGGGCCCAATGAAAAACTGTTTTTT.

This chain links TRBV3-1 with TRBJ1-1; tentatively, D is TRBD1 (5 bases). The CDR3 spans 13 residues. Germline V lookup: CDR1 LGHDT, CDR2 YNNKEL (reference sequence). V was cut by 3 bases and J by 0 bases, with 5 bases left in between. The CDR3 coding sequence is TGTGCCAGCAGCCACAGGGTGAACACTGAAGCTTTCTTT. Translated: CASSHRVNTEAFF.

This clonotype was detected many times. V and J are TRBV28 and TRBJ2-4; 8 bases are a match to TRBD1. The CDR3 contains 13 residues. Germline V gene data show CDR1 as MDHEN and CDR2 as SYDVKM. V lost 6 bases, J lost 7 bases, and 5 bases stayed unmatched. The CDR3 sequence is CASSSGGTNIQYF. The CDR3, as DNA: TGTGCCAGCAGCTCAGGGGGCACGAACATTCAGTACTTC. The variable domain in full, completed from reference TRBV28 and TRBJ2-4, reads DVKVTQSSRYLVKRTGEKVFLECVQDMDHENMFWYRQDPGLGLRLIYFSYDVKMKEKGDIPEGYSVSREKKERFSLILESASTNQTSMYLCASSSGGTNIQYFGAGTRLSVL.

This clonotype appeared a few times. CDR3 bases: TGTGCCAGCAGTGAATCGGGGGGCTCTGGGGCCAACGTCCTGACTTTC. Amino acids: CASSESGGSGANVLTF. The V call is TRBV25-1, the J call TRBJ2-6, with 7 bases that match TRBD2. The CDR3 has 16 residues. J lost 0 bases, V lost 1 base, and 0 bases had no gene match. Germline V lookup: CDR1 MGHDK, CDR2 SYGVNS.

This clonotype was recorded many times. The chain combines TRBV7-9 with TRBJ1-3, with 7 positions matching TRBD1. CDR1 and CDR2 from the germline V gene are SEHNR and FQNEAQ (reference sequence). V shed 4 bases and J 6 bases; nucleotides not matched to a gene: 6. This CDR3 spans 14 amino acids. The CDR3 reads CASSSRQGENTIYF. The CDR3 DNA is TGTGCCAGCAGCTCGAGACAGGGAGAAAACACCATATATTTT.

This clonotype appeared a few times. The CDR3 region is CASSPPLDRDTQYF. CDR3 in DNA: TGTGCCAGCTCACCACCGCTCGACCGGGATACGCAGTATTTT. This sequence joins TRBV18 and TRBJ2-3; D is undetermined. Germline CDR1 KGHSH, CDR2 LQKENI. The germline V and J ends were trimmed by 0 bases and 6 bases, with 10 bases remaining between them. The CDR3 has 14 residues. Filled out from reference TRBV18 and TRBJ2-3, the complete variable domain reads NAGVMQNPRHLVRRRGQEARLRCSPMKGHSHVYWYRQLPEEGLKFMVYLQKENIIDESGMPKERFSAEFPKEGPSILRIQQVVRGDSAAYFCASSPPLDRDTQYFGPGTRLTVL.

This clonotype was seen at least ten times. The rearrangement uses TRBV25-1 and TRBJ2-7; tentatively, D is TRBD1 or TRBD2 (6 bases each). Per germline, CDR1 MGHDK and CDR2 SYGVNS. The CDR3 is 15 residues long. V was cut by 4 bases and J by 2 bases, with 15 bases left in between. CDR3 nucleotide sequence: TGTGCCAGCAGTGCTTGGGGGGCCGGGGCCTACGAGCAGTACTTC. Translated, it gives CASSAWGAGAYEQYF.

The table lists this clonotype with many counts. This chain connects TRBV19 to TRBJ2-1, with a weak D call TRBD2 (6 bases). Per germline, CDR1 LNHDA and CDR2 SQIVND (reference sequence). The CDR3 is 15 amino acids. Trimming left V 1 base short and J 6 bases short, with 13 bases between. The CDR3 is CASSIARPGVNEQFF. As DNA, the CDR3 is TGTGCCAGTAGTATAGCCCGGCCGGGGGTCAATGAGCAGTTCTTC. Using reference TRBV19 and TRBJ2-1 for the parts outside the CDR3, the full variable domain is DGGITQSPKYLFRKEGQNVTLSCEQNLNHDAMYWYRQDPGQGLRLIYYSQIVNDFQKGDIAEGYSVSREKKESFPLTVTSAQKNPTAFYLCASSIARPGVNEQFFGPGTRLTVL.

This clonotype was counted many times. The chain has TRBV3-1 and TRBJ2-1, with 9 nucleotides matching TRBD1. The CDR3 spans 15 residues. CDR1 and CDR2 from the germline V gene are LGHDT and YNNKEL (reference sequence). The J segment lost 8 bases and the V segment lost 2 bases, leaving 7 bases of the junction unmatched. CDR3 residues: CASSQQGQGIHEQFF. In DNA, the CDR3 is TGTGCCAGCAGCCAACAGGGACAGGGTATCCATGAGCAGTTCTTC.

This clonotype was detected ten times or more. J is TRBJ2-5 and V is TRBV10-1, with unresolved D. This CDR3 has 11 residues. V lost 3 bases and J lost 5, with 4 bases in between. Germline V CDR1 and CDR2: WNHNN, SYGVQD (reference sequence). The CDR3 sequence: CASSDVETQYF. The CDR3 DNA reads TGCGCCAGCAGTGATGTGGAGACCCAGTACTTC.

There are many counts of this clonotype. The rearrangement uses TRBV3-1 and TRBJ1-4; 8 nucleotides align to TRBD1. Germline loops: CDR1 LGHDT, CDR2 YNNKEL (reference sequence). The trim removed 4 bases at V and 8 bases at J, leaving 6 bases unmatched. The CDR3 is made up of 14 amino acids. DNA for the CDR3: TGTGCCAGCAGCCCCCAGGGGGCTGAGGAAAAACTGTTTTTT. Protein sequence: CASSPQGAEEKLFF. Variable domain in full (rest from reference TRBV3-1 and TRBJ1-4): DTAVSQTPKYLVTQMGNDKSIKCEQNLGHDTMYWYKQDSKKFLKIMFSYNNKELIINETVPNRFSPKSPDKAHLNLHINSLELGDSAVYFCASSPQGAEEKLFFGSGTQLSVL.

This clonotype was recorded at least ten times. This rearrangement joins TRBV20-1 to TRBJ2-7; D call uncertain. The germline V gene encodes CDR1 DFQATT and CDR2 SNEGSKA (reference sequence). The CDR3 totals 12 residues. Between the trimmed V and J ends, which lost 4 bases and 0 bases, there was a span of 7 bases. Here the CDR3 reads CSAKKASYEQYF. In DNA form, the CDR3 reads TGCAGTGCTAAGAAGGCCTCCTACGAGCAGTACTTC.